The next 24 T cell receptor beta chains were all read from a single sample in a study of PD-1 blockade in classical Hodgkin lymphoma. Profiled with immunoSEQ multiplex PCR; TCRdb holds only in-frame clones, not every one. The sample records 55,000 to 80,000 clones, about 91% being singletons. The patients all showed relapse after autologous stem cell transplantation, while their brentuximab vedotin exposure varied. Sequences were derived from peripheral blood mononuclear cells (PBMCs), sampled at baseline. The origin of the receptors is a human donor with classical Hodgkin lymphoma.

The genes are TRBV6-6 and TRBJ1-5, with D perhaps TRBD1 (5 bases). With 0 bases removed from V and 1 base from J, the gap between germline ends came to 7 bases. In germline, CDR1 is MNHNY, CDR2 SVGAGI (reference sequence). The CDR3 has 15 residues. CDR3 DNA sequence: TGTGCCAGCAGTTACTCGGCAGGGAGCAATCAGCCCCAGCATTTT. Residues: CASSYSAGSNQPQHF.

The genes are TRBV4-2 and TRBJ1-2; D remains unclear. Trimming took 0 bases from V and 4 from J, leaving 9 bases between them. The CDR3 has 14 residues. Germline V gene data show CDR1 as LGHNA and CDR2 as YNFKEQ. The CDR3 here is CASSQDGRPYGYTF. CDR3 DNA: TGTGCCAGCAGCCAAGATGGGCGGCCCTATGGCTACACCTTC.

This clone was observed a single time. The chain carries TRBV5-1 and TRBJ1-2, with a tentative D call TRBD1 (6 bases). CDR1 and CDR2 from the germline V gene are SGHRS and YFSETQ. V lost 0 bases and J lost 9, with 15 bases in between. CDR3 length: 14 residues. The DNA of the CDR3 is TGCGCCAGCAGCTTGGCCGGGACGGGACAAAGCTACACCTTC. This translates into CASSLAGTGQSYTF.

The J gene is TRBJ2-5, the V gene TRBV5-4; 8 nucleotides match TRBD1. This CDR3 is 16 amino acids long. CDR1 and CDR2 from the germline V gene are SGHNT and YYREEE (reference sequence). With V trimmed by 4 bases and J by 1 base, 9 bases remained unmatched. CDR3 coding DNA: TGTGCCAGCAGCGTGATATACAGGGGGTTCCAAGAGACCCAGTACTTC. Its translation: CASSVIYRGFQETQYF.

This chain joins TRBV27 and TRBJ2-2; TRBD2 agrees at 11 bases. The CDR3 extends over 18 amino acids. CDR1 and CDR2 from the germline V gene are MNHEY and SMNVEV (reference sequence). J was trimmed by 2 bases and V by 4 bases; bases with no gene match: 9. CDR3 region: CASSSETSGVLNTGELFF. CDR3 nucleotides: TGTGCCAGCAGTTCCGAGACTAGCGGGGTGCTCAACACCGGGGAGCTGTTTTTT.

CDR3 residues: CASSTTGSGNEQFF. CDR3 DNA: TGTGCCAGCAGCACAACAGGTTCAGGGAACGAGCAGTTCTTC. The chain carries TRBV9 and TRBJ2-1; TRBD1 is a possible D gene (5 bases). Germline V gene data show CDR1 as SGDLS and CDR2 as YYNGEE. Trimming took 4 bases from V and 10 from J, leaving 18 bases between them. The CDR3 totals 14 residues.

Worth noting for this clone: Other nucleotide sequences from this sample produce the same CDR3. The chain links TRBV10-3 to TRBJ2-5; TRBD2 might be the D (5 bases). The germline V gene has CDR1 ENHRY and CDR2 SYGVKD. Trimming cost V 4 bases and J 5 bases, with 5 bases left between them. The CDR3 extends over 11 amino acids. Here the CDR3 DNA reads TGTGCCATCAGTGGAGGGGAGACCCAGTACTTC. It translates to CAISGGETQYF.

The chain couples TRBV19 to TRBJ2-3; D is undetermined. The CDR3 consists of 15 residues. Trimming stripped 4 bases from V and 5 bases from J, with 16 bases between. CDR1 is LNHDA and CDR2 is SQIVND in the germline V gene (reference sequence). The CDR3 nucleotides read TGTGCCAGTAGTAGCTGGGTCAGTGATAAAGATACGCAGTATTTT. It yields the protein CASSSWVSDKDTQYF.

The chain uses TRBV27 and TRBJ2-6; D perhaps matches TRBD2 (7 bases). Trimming removed 5 bases from V and 0 bases from J, with 17 bases in between. The germline V gene has CDR1 MNHEY and CDR2 SMNVEV (reference sequence). This CDR3 has 18 residues. CDR3 nucleotides: TGTGCCAGCAGTCTGGAAGGGGGGGGCCTCTCTGGGGCCAACGTCCTGACTTTC. It translates to CASSLEGGGLSGANVLTF.

The genes are TRBV10-3 and TRBJ1-6, with no clear D. The CDR3 runs 16 residues. V was trimmed by 2 bases and J by 4 bases, leaving 12 bases between them. Germline V lookup: CDR1 ENHRY, CDR2 SYGVKD. The CDR3 is CAISEADLSYNSPLHF. The CDR3, as DNA: TGTGCCATCAGTGAGGCAGATTTATCATATAATTCACCCCTCCACTTT.

This chain uses TRBV7-2 with TRBJ1-6; 7 bases line up with TRBD1. The germline CDR1 and CDR2 sequences are SGHTA and FQGNSA. The CDR3 runs 15 residues. The trim removed 5 bases at V and 5 bases at J, leaving 6 bases unmatched. CDR3 nucleotide sequence: TGTGCCAGCAGCCGTGTACAGGGGAATAATTCACCCCTCCACTTT. Translation gives CASSRVQGNNSPLHF.

This chain links TRBV9 with TRBJ2-1; D is uncertain. Trimming shortened V by 7 bases and J by 0 bases, and 14 bases separated the two germline ends. Germline CDR1 is SGDLS and CDR2 is YYNGEE. The CDR3 covers 15 residues. The CDR3 sequence is CASGLLRDSYNEQFF. In DNA form, the CDR3 reads TGTGCCAGCGGCCTTTTAAGGGACTCCTACAATGAGCAGTTCTTC. Together with reference TRBV9 and TRBJ2-1, the CDR3 gives the full variable domain: DSGVTQTPKHLITATGQRVTLRCSPRSGDLSVYWYQQSLDQGLQFLIQYYNGEERAKGNILERFSAQQFPDLHSELNLSSLELGDSALYFCASGLLRDSYNEQFFGPGTRLTVL.

The chain combines TRBV6-1 with TRBJ2-1, with D maybe TRBD1 (5 bases). With 5 bases removed from V and 6 bases from J, the gap between germline ends came to 11 bases. The CDR3 extends over 13 amino acids. CDR1 MNHNS and CDR2 SASEGT come from the germline V gene. CDR3 sequence: CASSSSQGNEQFF. The CDR3 DNA reads as TGTGCCAGCAGTTCCTCCCAGGGCAATGAGCAGTTCTTC.

V usage is TRBV28 and J usage is TRBJ1-4; D is unresolved. The germline CDR1 and CDR2 sequences are MDHEN and SYDVKM. The length of the CDR3 is 16 residues. With 5 bases removed from V and 0 bases from J, the gap between germline ends came to 13 bases. The CDR3 DNA follows: TGTGCCAGCAGTGCCCCGGGAGGGCCAACTAATGAAAAACTGTTTTTT. Protein: CASSAPGGPTNEKLFF. Full variable domain (rest looked up from reference TRBV28 and TRBJ1-4): DVKVTQSSRYLVKRTGEKVFLECVQDMDHENMFWYRQDPGLGLRLIYFSYDVKMKEKGDIPEGYSVSREKKERFSLILESASTNQTSMYLCASSAPGGPTNEKLFFGSGTQLSVL.

The V and J genes are TRBV27 and TRBJ1-5; D gene unclear. This CDR3 region has 15 residues. The germline gives CDR1 MNHEY, CDR2 SMNVEV (reference sequence). V was trimmed by 2 bases and J by 0 bases, leaving 8 bases between them. The CDR3 sequence is CASSLGGSSNQPQHF. The CDR3 DNA sequence: TGTGCCAGCAGTTTAGGCGGTTCTAGCAATCAGCCCCAGCATTTT.

A single count supports this clone. The gene calls are TRBV4-3 and TRBJ2-5, with D possibly called TRBD1 or TRBD2 (5 bases each). Trimming pared 1 base from V and 2 bases from J, leaving 11 bases between. Germline V gene sequence: CDR1 LGHNA, CDR2 YSLEER. The CDR3 loop spans 15 amino acids. Here the CDR3 DNA reads TGCGCCAGCAGCCAAGTAGGGACGGGGCAAGAGACCCAGTACTTC. Encoded protein: CASSQVGTGQETQYF.

With regard to this clone: A junction boundary mismatches the germline segment, possibly from a read error. The rearrangement links TRBV7-2 to TRBJ1-1, with TRBD1 as a possible D gene (5 bases). The germline gives CDR1 SGHTA, CDR2 FQGNSA. The CDR3 loop spans 14 amino acids. In nucleotides, the CDR3 is TGTGCCAACAGCCCGAGCGGGGGGAACACTGAAGCTTTCTTT. It specifies CANSPSGGNTEAFF. The entire variable domain, with the rest obtained from reference TRBV7-2 and TRBJ1-1, is as follows: GAGVSQSPSNKVTEKGKDVELRCDPISGHTALYWYRQSLGQGLEFLIYFQGNSAPDKSGLPSDRFSAERTGGSVSTLTIQRTQQEDSAVYLCANSPSGGNTEAFFGQGTRLTVV.

The V call is TRBV6-6, the J call TRBJ2-3, with D hard to call. V shed 0 bases and J shed 2 bases, with 12 bases lying between them. CDR1 and CDR2 from the germline V gene are MNHNY and SVGAGI (reference sequence). There are 16 residues in the CDR3. The CDR3 here is CASSYSQIFFTDTQYF. Here the CDR3 DNA reads TGTGCCAGCAGTTACTCGCAGATCTTCTTCACAGATACGCAGTATTTT.

This rearrangement joins TRBV9 to TRBJ1-1; D is unclear. Germline loops: CDR1 SGDLS, CDR2 YYNGEE. There are 16 residues in the CDR3. V lost 1 base and J lost 0, with 13 bases in between. CDR3 sequence: CASSVPPAVVNTEAFF. The CDR3 DNA reads TGTGCCAGCAGCGTACCTCCGGCGGTAGTGAACACTGAAGCTTTCTTT.

The chain uses TRBV5-6 and TRBJ2-2; D unclear. The germline V gene encodes CDR1 SGHDT and CDR2 YYEEEE. There are 11 residues in the CDR3. V lost 2 bases to trimming and J lost 8 bases, with 4 bases between them. The CDR3 loop reads CASSLLGELFF. The CDR3 nucleotides are TGTGCCAGCAGCTTATTAGGGGAGCTGTTTTTT.

The genes are TRBV18 and TRBJ2-2; tentatively, D is TRBD1 or TRBD2 (5 bases each). The CDR3 length is 17 residues. Per the germline V gene, CDR1 is KGHSH and CDR2 is LQKENI. V dropped 6 bases and J dropped 4 bases, with 21 bases sitting between them. The CDR3 loop is CASSGIWDGLLTGELFF. The DNA of the CDR3 is TGTGCCAGCTCGGGAATTTGGGACGGCCTCCTCACCGGGGAGCTGTTTTTT. The full variable domain, rest sourced from reference TRBV18 and TRBJ2-2, is NAGVMQNPRHLVRRRGQEARLRCSPMKGHSHVYWYRQLPEEGLKFMVYLQKENIIDESGMPKERFSAEFPKEGPSILRIQQVVRGDSAAYFCASSGIWDGLLTGELFFGEGSRLTVL.

The V gene is TRBV10-3, the J gene TRBJ2-7; 10 positions match TRBD2. Germline V gives CDR1 ENHRY, CDR2 SYGVKD. Trimming removed 2 bases from V and 3 bases from J; junction bases left unmatched: 4. The CDR3 contains 15 residues. The CDR3 DNA follows: TGTGCCATCAGTGAGATTAGCGGGGGGAACTACGAGCAGTACTTC. Its protein product is CAISEISGGNYEQYF.

V gene TRBV30 combines with J gene TRBJ1-6, with D possibly TRBD1 on 6 matching bases. The CDR3 runs to 17 residues. Trimming stripped 0 bases from V and 0 bases from J, with 12 bases between. Germline lookup yields CDR1 GTSNPN and CDR2 SVGIG (reference sequence). CDR3 nucleotides: TGTGCCTGGAGTGTACGAGCGGACAGCTCCTATAATTCACCCCTCCACTTT. Amino acids: CAWSVRADSSYNSPLHF.

V and J are TRBV6-5 and TRBJ2-7, with a possible D match to TRBD1 (5 bases). The length of the CDR3 is 14 residues. The germline V gene encodes CDR1 MNHEY and CDR2 SVGAGI. The V end was cut by 2 bases, the J end by 2 bases, with 10 bases between. For the CDR3, the DNA is TGTGCCAGCAGTTACGGGCGCAGGGCCTACGAGCAGTACTTC. It specifies CASSYGRRAYEQYF.